This T cell receptor (beta chain) was sequenced in a study of blood T cell repertoires in COVID-19. About the research overall: Samples of COVID-19 (acute and convalescent) were obtained from the United States, Italy and Spain. In each case, the material was cDNA or gDNA derived from T cells, B-cell-depleted T cells, or PBMCs.

CDR1 LGHDT and CDR2 YNNKEL come from the germline V gene (reference sequence). V was clipped by 1 base and J by 7 bases, with 13 bases between them. CDR3 length: 14 amino acids. Original processing methods: Reference gene primer amplification gave estimated nucleated cell counts. TCRdb's table, derived via immunoSEQ multiplex PCR, lists solely in-frame clones and lacks some. V, J and clone size are taken as reported in that table, and D and trimming were inferred from the DNA itself. The profile shows roughly 40,000 clones, roughly 80% of them singletons. The chain carries TRBV3-1 (or the pseudogene TRBV3-2) and TRBJ1-1; the D gene is possibly TRBD1 (5 bases). The specimen sequenced was peripheral blood. This TCR was sampled from a man older than 75 with active or convalescent COVID-19. CDR3 DNA: TGTGCCAGCAGCCAAGGGGGGGGTTCTGGTGAAGCTTTCTTT. It yields the protein CASSQGGGSGEAFF.